Presented here are 25 T cell receptor beta chains from one specimen sequenced in a study of T cell changes during pregnancy in multiple sclerosis. Data came from immunoSEQ multiplex PCR; TCRdb stores just in-frame clones and leaves some out. The sample consists of some 80,000 clones, around 90% of them appearing once. Here the sequenced sample was peripheral blood, taken before pregnancy. These receptors originate from a female donor with multiple sclerosis, enrolled in a pregnancy study.

The gene calls are TRBV13 and TRBJ2-5; 13 bases align to TRBD2. Germline assignment: CDR1 PRHDT and CDR2 FYEKMQ (reference sequence). This CDR3 has 17 amino acids. With 5 bases clipped from V and 2 bases from J, the junction kept 8 bases outside the gene matches. The DNA of the CDR3 is TGTGCCAGCAGCCCTACCTTGACTAGCGGGAGGCAAGAGACCCAGTACTTC. Encoded protein: CASSPTLTSGRQETQYF.

The chain has TRBV5-4 and TRBJ1-1; D perhaps matches TRBD1 (5 bases). V lost 4 bases, J lost 0 bases, and 13 bases lay in between. CDR1 is SGHNT, CDR2 YYREEE, per germline (reference sequence). The CDR3 totals 15 residues. CDR3 sequence reads: CASSPWGQMNTEAFF. CDR3 DNA sequence: TGTGCCAGCAGCCCTTGGGGCCAGATGAACACTGAAGCTTTCTTT.

The chain joins TRBV11-3 to TRBJ1-2, with 9 bases lining up with TRBD1. The CDR3 is made up of 15 amino acids. The V and J ends lost 5 bases and 4 bases, in that order; junction bases with no gene match: 8. Looked up from germline, CDR1 is SGHNT and CDR2 is YENEEA. The chain's CDR3 is CASSPRGQGVYGYTF. CDR3 nucleotide sequence: TGTGCCAGCAGCCCCAGGGGACAGGGTGTCTATGGCTACACCTTC. The whole variable domain, filled in from reference TRBV11-3 and TRBJ1-2, reads EAGVVQSPRYKIIEKKQPVAFWCNPISGHNTLYWYLQNLGQGPELLIRYENEEAVDDSQLPKDRFSAERLKGVDSTLKIQPAELGDSAVYLCASSPRGQGVYGYTFGSGTRLTVV.

The V gene is TRBV5-6, the J gene TRBJ2-3, with 9 bases lining up with TRBD2. V lost 4 bases, J lost 2 bases, and 8 bases stayed unmatched. The CDR3 runs 16 residues. Germline assignment: CDR1 SGHDT and CDR2 YYEEEE. CDR3 region: CASSRKSGRPTDTQYF. The CDR3 DNA is TGTGCCAGCAGCAGGAAGAGCGGGAGGCCCACAGATACGCAGTATTTT.

The chain joins TRBV6-6 to TRBJ1-1; possible D gene TRBD1, 6 bases. This CDR3 has 13 amino acids. Germline CDR1 and CDR2: MNHNY and SVGAGI (reference sequence). Trimming left V 10 bases short and J 2 bases short, with 14 bases between. CDR3 sequence reads: CAISQGLNTEAFF. The CDR3 DNA is TGTGCCATTTCACAGGGCCTTAACACTGAAGCTTTCTTT.

The chain is built from TRBV10-3 and TRBJ2-7; 9 bases are a match to TRBD1. The CDR3 contains 14 residues. CDR1 is ENHRY, CDR2 SYGVKD, per germline. V was pared by 4 bases and J by 9 bases, with 10 bases of the junction left unmatched. The CDR3 reads CAISAGTGTPMQYF. CDR3 DNA: TGTGCCATCAGTGCCGGGACAGGGACCCCAATGCAGTACTTC.

V is TRBV7-2 and J is TRBJ1-5; 7 nucleotides line up with TRBD1. Germline CDR1 and CDR2: SGHTA and FQGNSA. The CDR3 contains 16 residues. V trimming: 0 bases; J trimming: 6 bases; junction bases outside the gene matches: 8. CDR3 sequence: CASSLAIRGGGQPQHF. CDR3 nucleotide sequence: TGTGCCAGCAGCTTAGCAATTCGAGGGGGCGGTCAGCCCCAGCATTTT.

This chain uses TRBV4-1 with TRBJ1-2; TRBD1 agrees at 7 bases. Germline V lookup: CDR1 MGHRA, CDR2 YSYEKL. CDR3 length equals 16 residues. V shed 1 base and J 6 bases; nucleotides not matched to a gene: 11. The CDR3 loop reads CASSQAPTQGTDGYTF. In DNA, the CDR3 is TGCGCCAGCAGCCAAGCTCCTACACAGGGGACCGATGGCTACACCTTC.

This chain links TRBV28 with TRBJ1-1; 8 bases agree with TRBD1. The CDR3 extends over 19 amino acids. The V and J ends lost 2 bases and 3 bases, in that order; junction bases with no gene match: 17. Germline CDR1 MDHEN, CDR2 SYDVKM. The CDR3 loop reads CASSLIFRALTGDDTEAFF. In DNA, the CDR3 is TGTGCCAGCAGTTTAATTTTCCGGGCACTGACAGGGGATGACACTGAAGCTTTCTTT. Combining the CDR3 with reference TRBV28 and TRBJ1-1 gives the whole variable domain DVKVTQSSRYLVKRTGEKVFLECVQDMDHENMFWYRQDPGLGLRLIYFSYDVKMKEKGDIPEGYSVSREKKERFSLILESASTNQTSMYLCASSLIFRALTGDDTEAFFGQGTRLTVV.

The chain employs TRBV2 and TRBJ2-7; 13 nucleotides agree with TRBD2. Germline V CDR1 and CDR2: SNHLY, FYNNEI. The V segment lost 8 bases and the J segment 4 bases; nucleotides outside the gene matches: 2. The CDR3 runs 13 residues. In DNA, the CDR3 is TGTGCCAGCTTACTAGCGGGAGGGTACGAGCAGTACTTC. Amino acids: CASLLAGGYEQYF. Variable domain in full (rest from reference TRBV2 and TRBJ2-7): EPEVTQTPSHQVTQMGQEVILRCVPISNHLYFYWYRQILGQKVEFLVSFYNNEISEKSEIFDDQFSVERPDGSNFTLKIRSTKLEDSAMYFCASLLAGGYEQYFGPGTRLTVT.

The chain links TRBV5-1 to TRBJ1-4; 8 bases line up with TRBD1. The germline CDR1 and CDR2 sequences are SGHRS and YFSETQ. Germline trimming cut 3 bases from V and 3 bases from J; bases unmatched to any gene: 4. The CDR3 consists of 15 residues. The CDR3 nucleotides are TGCGCCAGCAGCTCGACAGGGGCGGCTAATGAAAAACTGTTTTTT. The encoded protein is CASSSTGAANEKLFF. The full variable domain, its missing parts supplied by reference TRBV5-1 and TRBJ1-4, is KAGVTQTPRYLIKTRGQQVTLSCSPISGHRSVSWYQQTPGQGLQFLFEYFSETQRNKGNFPGRFSGRQFSNSRSEMNVSTLELGDSALYLCASSSTGAANEKLFFGSGTQLSVL.

CDR3 loop: CASSVTGALVSGYTF. The CDR3 DNA is TGTGCCAGCAGCGTCACAGGGGCGCTGGTATCTGGCTACACCTTC. The gene calls are TRBV7-2 and TRBJ1-2; TRBD1 agrees at 7 bases. The J segment lost 7 bases and the V segment lost 5 bases, leaving 13 bases of the junction unmatched. The CDR3 totals 15 residues. Germline V gene sequence: CDR1 SGHTA, CDR2 FQGNSA.

The chain uses TRBV27 and TRBJ2-7; D not certain. This CDR3 is built from 13 residues. V was cut by 0 bases and J by 3 bases, with 6 bases left in between. Germline-derived CDR1 and CDR2 are MNHEY and SMNVEV (reference sequence). CDR3 coding DNA: TGTGCCAGCAGTTTATCTCGCAGCTACGAGCAGTACTTC. Its translation is CASSLSRSYEQYF.

The chain joins TRBV4-1 to TRBJ2-3, with 9 positions matching TRBD2. The CDR3 runs 16 residues. V lost 3 bases, J lost 2 bases, and 6 bases stayed unmatched. Germline CDR1 is MGHRA and CDR2 is YSYEKL. The CDR3 nucleotides read TGCGCCAGCAGCCAGGGGACTAGCCCTCTCACAGATACGCAGTATTTT. It specifies CASSQGTSPLTDTQYF.

The rearrangement links TRBV4-1 to TRBJ1-1; the D gene is possibly TRBD1 (6 bases). The CDR3 loop spans 15 amino acids. The ends were cut back, 5 bases at V and 5 bases at J, with 18 bases in the middle. The germline CDR1 and CDR2 sequences are MGHRA and YSYEKL. The CDR3 DNA is TGCGCCAGCAGCTCTAGGACAGCTGGAGAAACTGAAGCTTTCTTT. Its protein product is CASSSRTAGETEAFF.

The chain joins TRBV29-1 to TRBJ1-2, with no clear D. Germline CDR1 reads SQVTM; CDR2 reads ANQGSEA. Trimming took off 3 bases at V and 1 base at J, with 9 bases between the two ends. The length of the CDR3 is 13 residues. This chain's CDR3 is CSVDGQHNYGYTF. CDR3 nucleotides: TGCAGCGTTGATGGGCAGCATAACTATGGCTACACCTTC. The full variable domain, in which reference TRBV29-1 and TRBJ1-2 provide the parts outside the CDR3, is SAVISQKPSRDICQRGTSLTIQCQVDSQVTMMFWYRQQPGQSLTLIATANQGSEATYESGFVIDKFPISRPNLTFSTLTVSNMSPEDSSIYLCSVDGQHNYGYTFGSGTRLTVV.

V is TRBV30 and J is TRBJ2-5; 8 positions agree with TRBD2. The CDR3 has 17 amino acids. V lost 2 bases to trimming and J lost 5 bases; unmatched junction nucleotides: 16. Per the germline V gene, CDR1 is GTSNPN and CDR2 is SVGIG (reference sequence). The CDR3 nucleotides are TGTGCCTGGAGTCAGCTAATAGGACTAGCTGACCGGGAGACCCAGTACTTC. Translation gives CAWSQLIGLADRETQYF.

CDR3 sequence: CASSLGPDSTSTDTQYF. CDR3 bases: TGTGCCAGCAGCTTAGGGCCGGACAGTACTAGCACAGATACGCAGTATTTT. The rearrangement uses TRBV11-2 and TRBJ2-3; a possible D gene is TRBD1 (6 bases). Trimming cost V 1 base and J 0 bases, with 14 bases left between them. The germline V gene has CDR1 SGHAT and CDR2 FQNNGV. The CDR3 consists of 17 residues.

This clone appeared a few times. The chain couples TRBV7-6 to TRBJ1-1, with D perhaps matching TRBD1 (5 bases). Trimming removed 4 bases at V and 1 base at J, with 7 bases between. The CDR3 has 13 amino acids. Germline-derived CDR1 and CDR2 are SGHVS and FNYEAQ. The CDR3 DNA reads as TGTGCCAGCAGCTCCCAGGGGAACACTGAAGCTTTCTTT. The encoded protein is CASSSQGNTEAFF.

This CDR3 is CASSLGREDEQYF. The DNA of the CDR3 is TGCGCCAGCAGCCTGGGACGGGAGGACGAGCAGTACTTC. V and J are TRBV5-1 and TRBJ2-7; the match to TRBD2 covers 7 bases. The V gene's germline CDR1 is SGHRS and CDR2 YFSETQ. This CDR3 is 13 amino acids long. After removal of 4 bases from V and 5 bases from J, the junction contained 6 bases not matched to a gene.

This sequence joins TRBV7-6 and TRBJ1-4, with a possible D match to TRBD1 (5 bases). V dropped 6 bases and J dropped 2 bases, with 7 bases sitting between them. CDR3 length: 13 residues. Looked up from germline, CDR1 is SGHVS and CDR2 is FNYEAQ. As DNA, the CDR3 is TGTGCCAGCAGTCGGGGGACTAATGAAAAACTGTTTTTT. It is translated as CASSRGTNEKLFF.

The rearrangement uses TRBV10-1 and TRBJ2-2, with 11 nucleotides matching TRBD2. This CDR3 comprises 22 residues. Germline assignment: CDR1 WNHNN and CDR2 SYGVQD (reference sequence). V was pared by 5 bases and J by 0 bases, with 20 bases of the junction left unmatched. This CDR3 reads CASSFDKRLAGSTYPNTGELFF. The CDR3 DNA sequence: TGCGCCAGCAGTTTCGATAAACGACTAGCGGGAAGTACGTATCCGAACACCGGGGAGCTGTTTTTT.

V is TRBV11-2 and J is TRBJ2-7, with D unclear. The V end was cut by 2 bases, the J end by 2 bases, with 16 bases between. The length of the CDR3 is 16 residues. From germline, CDR1 is SGHAT and CDR2 FQNNGV. In nucleotides, the CDR3 is TGTGCCAGCAGCTTAAAGCCACTTAGCCGCACCTACGAGCAGTACTTC. This sequence encodes CASSLKPLSRTYEQYF.

V gene TRBV14 combines with J gene TRBJ2-6; no clear D gene. The CDR3 length is 13 residues. Germline CDR1 SGHDN, CDR2 FVKESK. V was clipped by 7 bases and J by 1 base, with 5 bases between them. The CDR3 here is CASMSSGANVLTF. In DNA, the CDR3 is TGTGCCAGCATGAGTTCTGGGGCCAACGTCCTGACTTTC.

The chain links TRBV7-8 to TRBJ2-7, with a weak D call TRBD1 (5 bases). Germline V gene data show CDR1 as SGHVS and CDR2 as FQNEAQ. The V end was cut by 5 bases, the J end by 6 bases, with 14 bases between. The CDR3 contains 13 residues. CDR3 nucleotide sequence: TGTGCCAGCAGCCCGCCTTTGGGGCTCGAGCAGTACTTC. Amino acid sequence: CASSPPLGLEQYF.